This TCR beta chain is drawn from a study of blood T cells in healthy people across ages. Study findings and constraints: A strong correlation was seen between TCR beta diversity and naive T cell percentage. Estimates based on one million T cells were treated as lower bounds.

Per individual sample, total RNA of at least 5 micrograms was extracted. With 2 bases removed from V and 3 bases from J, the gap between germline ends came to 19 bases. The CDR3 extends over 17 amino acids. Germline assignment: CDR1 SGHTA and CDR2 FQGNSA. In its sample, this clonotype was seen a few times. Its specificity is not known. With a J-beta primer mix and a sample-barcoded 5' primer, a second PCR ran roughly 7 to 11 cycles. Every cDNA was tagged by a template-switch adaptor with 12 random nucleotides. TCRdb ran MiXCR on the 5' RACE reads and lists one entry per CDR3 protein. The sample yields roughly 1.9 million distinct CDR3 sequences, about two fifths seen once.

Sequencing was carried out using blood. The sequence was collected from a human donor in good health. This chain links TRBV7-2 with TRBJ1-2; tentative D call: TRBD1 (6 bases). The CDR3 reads CASSLSQGRGVDYGYTF. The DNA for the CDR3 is TGTGCCAGCAGCTTATCACAGGGACGAGGGGTCGACTATGGCTACACCTTC.